This T cell receptor beta chain was captured by sequencing in a study of control samples from healthy donors and cancer patients. V shed 5 bases, J shed 2 bases, and the junction held 5 bases outside the gene matches. This CDR3 is 14 amino acids long. In germline, CDR1 is LGHDT, CDR2 YNNKEL (reference sequence). Clones were sequenced by immunoSEQ multiplex PCR, and TCRdb holds only the in-frame ones, with some missing. The sample yields 130,000 or so clones, less than 95% seen once. J is TRBJ1-1 and V is TRBV3-1 (or the pseudogene TRBV3-2), with TRBD1 matching 7 bases. Sequencing was carried out using blood. The sequence was obtained from a man aged 18 to 35 in good health. The CDR3 DNA sequence: TGTGCCAGCAGCTCCTACAGGGGTAACACTGAAGCTTTCTTT. Protein: CASSSYRGNTEAFF.